These T cell receptor beta chains were read from a single sample in a study of T cell responses to AZD1222 COVID-19 vaccine. Sequencing used immunoSEQ multiplex PCR; TCRdb keeps in-frame clones, though not all of them. The data show about 88,000 clones, with roughly nine tenths seen just once and approximately 5% held by the top ten. The specimen comprised peripheral blood, sampled 28 days after the second AZD1222 dose. Receptor source: an adult who received the AZD1222 COVID-19 vaccine. Each CDR3 is given with its conserved first and last residue. D genes are given only for firm matches. For some rows the clone size is stated as once, few or many, or as a class when expanded; others skip it.

size	D	J	V	CDR3	DNA
.	.	TRBJ2-7	TRBV21-1	CASSKGDLPFGQYF	TGTGCCAGCAGCAAAGGGGACCTTCCATTCGGGCAGTACTTC
once	TRBD1	TRBJ2-7	TRBV24-1	CATSDNTGVPYF	TGTGCCACCAGTGACAATACAGGGGTGCCGTACTTC
.	TRBD1	TRBJ1-2	TRBV4-1	CASSQAGTGGYGYTF	TGCGCCAGCAGCCAAGCCGGAACAGGGGGCTATGGCTACACCTTC
.	.	TRBJ2-5	TRBV10-3	CAISAVQGSETQYF	TGTGCCATCAGTGCGGTACAGGGTAGTGAGACCCAGTACTTC
.	TRBD1	TRBJ2-7	TRBV7-3	CASSPDRGQNEQYF	TGTGCCAGCAGCCCCGACAGGGGGCAGAACGAGCAGTACTTC
.	.	TRBJ1-5	TRBV7-9	CASSLGGYQPQHF	TGTGCCAGCAGCCTAGGGGGGTATCAGCCCCAGCATTTT
.	TRBD1	TRBJ1-1	TRBV6-5	CASSQGAGAFF	TGTGCCAGCAGCCAGGGGGCAGGAGCTTTCTTT
.	.	TRBJ1-2	TRBV29-1	CSVEGSPMDAYGYTF	TGCAGCGTTGAAGGTTCCCCCATGGACGCCTATGGCTACACCTTC
.	TRBD1	TRBJ2-2	TRBV9	CASRGQSNTGELFF	TGTGCCAGCCGGGGACAGTCGAACACCGGGGAGCTGTTTTTT
.	.	TRBJ2-1	TRBV6-5	CASSYRDISYNEQFF	TGTGCCAGCAGTTACCGGGACATTTCCTACAATGAGCAGTTCTTC
once	.	TRBJ1-4	TRBV19	CASTEVGTNEKLFF	TGTGCCAGTACTGAAGTCGGAACTAATGAAAAACTGTTTTTT
once	TRBD1	TRBJ1-2	TRBV6-4	CASTPDRADYGYTF	TGTGCCAGCACCCCAGACAGGGCCGACTATGGCTACACCTTC
.	.	TRBJ1-1	TRBV2	CASSSQAAPEAFF	TGTGCCAGCAGTAGCCAGGCTGCCCCTGAAGCTTTCTTT
.	TRBD1	TRBJ1-1	TRBV11-2	CASSSYPGQGMNTEAFF	TGTGCCAGCAGCTCCTATCCGGGACAGGGCATGAACACTGAAGCTTTCTTT
.	TRBD1	TRBJ1-1	TRBV18	CASSRGQGAEAFF	TGTGCCAGCTCACGTGGACAGGGGGCTGAAGCTTTCTTT
few	.	TRBJ1-4	TRBV6-2/TRBV6-3	CASSYSLSDRKEKLFF	TGTGCCAGCAGTTACTCGCTCTCGGACAGAAAGGAAAAACTGTTTTTT
once	.	TRBJ2-5	TRBV3-1/TRBV3-2	CASSRLVSQETQYF	TGTGCCAGCAGCCGACTTGTATCCCAAGAGACCCAGTACTTC
.	.	TRBJ1-1	TRBV14	CASSREQNTEAFF	TGTGCCAGCAGCCGAGAACAGAACACTGAAGCTTTCTTT
.	TRBD2	TRBJ2-5	TRBV10-3	CAISEGAGDGETQYF	TGTGCCATCAGTGAGGGTGCGGGGGACGGAGAGACCCAGTACTTC
.	.	TRBJ2-7	TRBV6-2/TRBV6-3	CASSYPDYEQYF	TGTGCCAGCAGTTACCCCGACTACGAGCAGTACTTC
.	.	TRBJ1-3	TRBV25-1	CASSPWGSGNTIYF	TGTGCCAGCTCACCTTGGGGCAGTGGAAACACCATATATTTT
.	.	TRBJ1-1	TRBV4-2	CASSQDPTGTNTEAFF	TGTGCCAGCAGCCAAGATCCCACAGGGACGAACACTGAAGCTTTCTTT
.	.	TRBJ1-2	TRBV5-6	CASSLETYGYTF	TGTGCCAGCAGCTTGGAAACCTATGGCTACACCTTC
.	TRBD2	TRBJ2-3	TRBV9	CASSLRGGASDTQYF	TGTGCCAGCAGCCTCCGGGGGGGGGCCTCAGATACGCAGTATTTT
.	.	TRBJ1-4	TRBV11-2	CASSLELGRPGEKLFF	TGTGCCAGCAGCTTAGAGTTAGGGAGGCCTGGTGAAAAACTGTTTTTT
.	.	TRBJ1-3	TRBV25-1	CASRVGSDTIYF	TGTGCCAGCAGGGTAGGATCGGACACCATATATTTT